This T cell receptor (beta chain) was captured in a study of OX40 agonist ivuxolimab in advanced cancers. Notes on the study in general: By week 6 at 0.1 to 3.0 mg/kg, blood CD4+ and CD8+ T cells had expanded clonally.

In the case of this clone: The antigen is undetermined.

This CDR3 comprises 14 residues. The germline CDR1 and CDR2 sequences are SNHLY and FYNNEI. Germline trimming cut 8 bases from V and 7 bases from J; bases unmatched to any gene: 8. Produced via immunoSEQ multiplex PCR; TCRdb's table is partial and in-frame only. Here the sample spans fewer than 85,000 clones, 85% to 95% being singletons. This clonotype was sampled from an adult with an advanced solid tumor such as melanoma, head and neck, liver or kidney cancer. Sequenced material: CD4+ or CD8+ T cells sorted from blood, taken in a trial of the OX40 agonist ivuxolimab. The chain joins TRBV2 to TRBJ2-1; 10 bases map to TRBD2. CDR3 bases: TGTGCCAGCGAGAGCGGGAGGGCCCGGAATGAGCAGTTCTTC. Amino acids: CASESGRARNEQFF. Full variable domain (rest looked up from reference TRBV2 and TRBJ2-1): EPEVTQTPSHQVTQMGQEVILRCVPISNHLYFYWYRQILGQKVEFLVSFYNNEISEKSEIFDDQFSVERPDGSNFTLKIRSTKLEDSAMYFCASESGRARNEQFFGPGTRLTVL.